The sequence of this T cell receptor beta chain was determined in a study of shared clonotypes between healthy human individuals. Study at large: Per donor, CD8 memory used one plate, CD8 naive used two, CD4 memory used three and CD4 naive used three. Study-wide results and caveats: Only blood underwent sampling, and tissue repertoires likely differ. Few donors restricted represented genetic and exposure-history diversity.

The CDR3 spans 16 residues. Trimming pared 2 bases from V and 1 base from J, leaving 9 bases between. Germline-derived CDR1 and CDR2 are MNHEY and SMNVEV (reference sequence). Comment on this clone: The antigen remains unidentified.

For every subset, genomic DNA was evenly distributed across several immunoSEQ plates. Some clones are missing from TCRdb's copy, which holds only in-frame ones; the method was immunoSEQ multiplex PCR. This sample has some 2,000,000 clones, with almost 96% found just once. The specimen was naive CD4+ T cells sorted from blood. The subset here: CD45RA+ positively selected. The rearrangement uses TRBV27 and TRBJ1-6, with D perhaps TRBD1 (6 bases). The sequence was obtained from a man aged 18 to 30 in good health. The CDR3 region is CASSLGQGSYNSPLHF. The CDR3 DNA reads as TGTGCCAGCAGTTTAGGGCAGGGGTCCTATAATTCACCCCTCCACTTT.